The 20 T cell receptor beta chains in this list originate from one sample, sequenced in a study of cytomegalovirus exposure and HLA in healthy donors. The primer mix had 60 Vbeta and 13 Jbeta primers. Libraries were prepared by immunoSEQ multiplex PCR; TCRdb keeps only in-frame clonotypes and omits some of them. This table has approximately 150,000 clones, around 68% appearing once. The sequenced sample was PBMCs. The source of these receptors is a woman between 40 and 50 years old in good health and CMV-seropositive.

This clone was observed once. The J gene is TRBJ2-7, the V gene TRBV19; TRBD1 agrees at 10 bases. There are 15 residues in the CDR3. The germline gives CDR1 LNHDA, CDR2 SQIVND (reference sequence). V shed 5 bases, J shed 6 bases, and the junction held 10 bases outside the gene matches. CDR3 sequence (DNA): TGTGCCAGTAGTTCAAGACAGGGGGCCGGGTTCGAGCAGTACTTC. The encoded protein is CASSSRQGAGFEQYF.

This clone has only one observation. V and J are TRBV19 and TRBJ1-2, with 7 bases matching TRBD1. V was clipped by 6 bases and J by 8 bases; unmatched bases: 9. The CDR3 is 13 residues long. Germline V gene data show CDR1 as LNHDA and CDR2 as SQIVND (reference sequence). CDR3 sequence reads: CASRSGTVEGYTF. The CDR3 region has the DNA TGTGCCAGTAGGTCCGGGACAGTTGAAGGCTACACCTTC.

A word on this clone: Germline is not matched at one junction end, which may reflect a read error. This rearrangement joins TRBV7-7 to TRBJ2-2, with D unresolved. Germline V gene lookup returns CDR1 SSHAT and CDR2 FNYEAQ (reference sequence). The CDR3 runs 13 residues. CDR3 bases: TGTGCTAGCAGCTCCCGGTTCACCGGGGAGCTGTTTTTT. Translating it yields CASSSRFTGELFF.

The gene calls are TRBV6-5 and TRBJ2-3, with D possibly being TRBD1 (6 bases). Trimming shortened V by 5 bases and J by 2 bases, and 14 bases separated the two germline ends. The V gene's germline CDR1 is MNHEY and CDR2 SVGAGI. The CDR3 runs 15 residues. CDR3 sequence (DNA): TGTGCCAGCAGTCTACAGGGTGGGGTCACAGATACGCAGTATTTT. Amino acid sequence: CASSLQGGVTDTQYF.

This clone was counted only a few times. This chain uses TRBV5-1 with TRBJ2-5; TRBD2 agrees at 14 bases. The germline V gene encodes CDR1 SGHRS and CDR2 YFSETQ. J gave up 5 bases and V 0 bases, and 6 bases lay outside the gene matches. This CDR3 has 17 amino acids. CDR3 region: CASSLGGLAGGVETQYF. Here the CDR3 DNA reads TGCGCCAGCAGCTTGGGAGGACTAGCGGGAGGTGTTGAGACCCAGTACTTC.

A few counts support this clone. The chain recombines TRBV19 with TRBJ1-1, with TRBD1 as a possible D gene (6 bases). Germline values: CDR1 LNHDA, CDR2 SQIVND (reference sequence). The CDR3 contains 12 residues. V was shortened by 6 bases and J by 5 bases, with 10 bases between the two germline ends. This chain's CDR3 is CASRIQGTEAFF. CDR3 coding DNA: TGTGCCAGTAGGATACAGGGAACTGAAGCTTTCTTT.

Only a few counts were recorded for this clone. The rearrangement uses TRBV11-2 and TRBJ2-3; D is unclear. Germline-derived CDR1 and CDR2 are SGHAT and FQNNGV. With 0 bases removed from V and 1 base from J, the gap between germline ends came to 5 bases. This CDR3 contains 14 residues. DNA of the CDR3: TGTGCCAGCAGCTTAGATCGTCGCACAGATACGCAGTATTTT. Translating gives CASSLDRRTDTQYF.

The chain couples TRBV5-4 to TRBJ1-1, with no clear D. The CDR3 runs to 16 residues. The germline V and J ends were trimmed by 0 bases and 3 bases, with 15 bases remaining between them. Germline CDR1 is SGHNT and CDR2 is YYREEE (reference sequence). The CDR3 reads CASSLAFSREDTEAFF. CDR3 bases: TGTGCCAGCAGCTTGGCCTTCTCCCGGGAGGACACTGAAGCTTTCTTT.

This rearrangement joins TRBV7-3 to TRBJ2-2; 8 bases map to TRBD2. This CDR3 has 16 residues. Germline CDR1 reads SGHTA; CDR2 reads FQGTGA. The J segment lost 7 bases and the V segment lost 2 bases, leaving 9 bases of the junction unmatched. The chain's CDR3 is CASSLRAGGLGGELFF. As DNA, the CDR3 is TGTGCCAGCAGCTTACGGGCGGGAGGCCTCGGCGGGGAGCTGTTTTTT.

This rearrangement joins TRBV29-1 to TRBJ1-1; 7 nucleotides align to TRBD1. Germline V gives CDR1 SQVTM, CDR2 ANQGSEA. After removal of 3 bases from V and 4 bases from J, the junction contained 5 bases not matched to a gene. The CDR3 is 13 residues long. The CDR3 nucleotides are TGCAGCGTTGAGGCCGCAGGGGGCACTGAAGCTTTCTTT. Amino acid sequence: CSVEAAGGTEAFF.

This chain joins TRBV18 and TRBJ1-5; 8 positions match TRBD1. V gave up 3 bases and J gave up 6 bases; unmatched junction bases: 10. The CDR3 has 16 residues. Germline CDR1 and CDR2: KGHSH and LQKENI. The CDR3 is CASSPLGAQGVQPQHF. The CDR3 nucleotides are TGTGCCAGCTCACCCCTGGGTGCACAGGGGGTTCAGCCCCAGCATTTT. Full variable domain (outside the CDR3, taken from reference TRBV18 and TRBJ1-5): NAGVMQNPRHLVRRRGQEARLRCSPMKGHSHVYWYRQLPEEGLKFMVYLQKENIIDESGMPKERFSAEFPKEGPSILRIQQVVRGDSAAYFCASSPLGAQGVQPQHFGDGTRLSIL.

V gene TRBV7-2 combines with J gene TRBJ2-1; the D gene is possibly TRBD1 (6 bases). The V end was cut by 2 bases, the J end by 7 bases, with 15 bases between. CDR3 size: 15 residues. Germline CDR1 reads SGHTA; CDR2 reads FQGNSA. The CDR3 loop reads CASSLLVQGWNEQFF. The CDR3 DNA is TGTGCCAGCAGCTTATTGGTACAGGGTTGGAATGAGCAGTTCTTC.

A note on this clone: The junction and the germline gene differ at one end; a read error may be behind it. V gene TRBV27 combines with J gene TRBJ1-2, with a weak D call TRBD1 (6 bases). From germline, CDR1 is MNHEY and CDR2 SMNVEV (reference sequence). There are 15 residues in the CDR3. CDR3: CASSLSQTGQNGYPF. In nucleotides, the CDR3 is TGTGCCAGCAGTTTGTCCCAAACTGGACAGAATGGCTACCCCTTC.

The chain links TRBV6-1 to TRBJ2-2; 7 nucleotides line up with TRBD1. Germline-derived CDR1 and CDR2 are MNHNS and SASEGT. V was clipped by 5 bases and J by 6 bases; unmatched bases: 9. The CDR3 contains 15 residues. CDR3 region: CASSRPGTAAGELFF. The DNA for the CDR3 is TGTGCCAGCAGTCGCCCCGGGACAGCCGCCGGGGAGCTGTTTTTT.

The chain recombines TRBV5-1 with TRBJ2-7; 7 nucleotides agree with TRBD1. The CDR3 spans 14 residues. The germline V gene encodes CDR1 SGHRS and CDR2 YFSETQ. Trimming cost V 4 bases and J 2 bases; bases outside gene matches: 6. The CDR3 nucleotides read TGCGCCAGCAGCCCAGGACAGGATACCTACGAGCAGTACTTC. Amino acids: CASSPGQDTYEQYF.

This clone appeared a few times. Different DNA sequences within this sample yield the same CDR3. The J gene is TRBJ2-1, the V gene TRBV15; a weak D match, TRBD1 (5 bases). The CDR3 sequence is 15 residues long. Germline loops: CDR1 LNHNV, CDR2 YYDKDF (reference sequence). V lost 1 base to trimming and J lost 3 bases, with 10 bases between them. The CDR3 loop is CATSRAGLNYNEQFF. CDR3 bases: TGTGCCACCAGCAGAGCAGGGTTGAACTACAATGAGCAGTTCTTC.

CDR3 nucleotides: TGTGCCAGCAGTTCCCTGGGAGCGGGAGTAGATACGCAGTATTTT. Its protein is CASSSLGAGVDTQYF. The V and J genes are TRBV27 and TRBJ2-3, with 8 bases identical to TRBD2. V lost 4 bases, J lost 5 bases, and 8 bases stayed unmatched. This CDR3 spans 15 amino acids. The V gene's germline CDR1 is MNHEY and CDR2 SMNVEV (reference sequence).

The chain links TRBV9 to TRBJ1-2; D possibly corresponds to TRBD1 (6 bases). Trimming cost V 0 bases and J 6 bases, with 24 bases left between them. CDR3 length equals 18 residues. Germline V gives CDR1 SGDLS, CDR2 YYNGEE. The CDR3 DNA follows: TGTGCCAGCAGCGTAGGGAGGGGGGTCGGGGGGATCCTTGATGGCTACACCTTC. Encoded protein: CASSVGRGVGGILDGYTF.

This chain links TRBV10-3 with TRBJ2-7, with D perhaps matching TRBD1 (6 bases). The CDR3 is made up of 13 amino acids. CDR1 is ENHRY, CDR2 SYGVKD, per germline. The ends were cut back, 2 bases at V and 4 bases at J, with 9 bases in the middle. The CDR3 coding sequence is TGTGCCATCAGTGAGCCAGGACAGTACGAGCAGTACTTC. This sequence encodes CAISEPGQYEQYF.

The chain couples TRBV4-3 to TRBJ2-1; 12 bases are shared with TRBD2. This CDR3 has 17 residues. After removal of 4 bases from V and 1 base from J, the junction contained 5 bases not matched to a gene. Germline V gene sequence: CDR1 LGHNA, CDR2 YSLEER. The DNA for the CDR3 is TGCGCCAGCAGCCCGGGTACTAGCGGGAGGTCCTACAATGAGCAGTTCTTC. Its translation: CASSPGTSGRSYNEQFF.